This T cell receptor (beta chain) was obtained from a study of T-cell reconstitution after alpha-beta-depleted transplantation in children. V lost 7 bases and J 3 bases, leaving 15 bases between the germline ends. This CDR3 has 13 residues. Germline V gene lookup returns CDR1 DFQATT and CDR2 SNEGSKA (reference sequence). This clonotype was observed a handful of times. No antigen is known for it. Unique molecular identifiers were incorporated into the prepared TCRbeta library. TCRdb reprocessed the PCR reads with MiXCR, giving one entry per CDR3 protein. The sample consists of about 1,000,000 distinct CDR3 sequences, roughly 29% of them appearing once. Notes on the study in general: Expanded graft clones numbering several hundred reportedly gave rise to alpha-beta T cells about two months after transplant. Day-60 TCRbeta diversity that was high in some patients was derived from surviving recipient T cells and thymic progenitors. Once a year had passed after transplant, T-cell counts and diversity came mostly from newly produced T cells.

This material consisted of PBMCs, mostly from graft donor cells, taken 360 days after TCRalphabeta/CD19-depleted stem cell transplant. The chain couples TRBV20-1 to TRBJ1-1, with D possibly TRBD1 on 5 matching bases. The sequence derives from a boy in the first two years of life who had a stem cell transplant for SCID, so the T cells may come from the graft donor. The CDR3 is CSVNRRRDTEAFF. CDR3 sequence (DNA): TGCAGTGTTAACAGGAGGAGGGACACTGAAGCTTTCTTT.